The clone carrying this TCR beta chain occurred a few times. This entry comes from a study of cytomegalovirus exposure and HLA in healthy donors. The CDR3 totals 13 residues. V shed 6 bases and J shed 1 base, with 9 bases lying between them. Germline V gives CDR1 MNHEY, CDR2 SMNVEV (reference sequence). 60 Vbeta and 13 Jbeta primers were used in PCR. Sequencing used immunoSEQ multiplex PCR; TCRdb keeps in-frame clones, though not all of them. The sample holds some 130,000 clones, 70% to 90% seen once. The genes are TRBV27 and TRBJ1-1, with no clear D. The specimen was PBMCs. This clonotype originated in a woman between 40 and 55 years old in good health and CMV-seropositive. The CDR3 sequence: CASRFPGNTEAFF. CDR3 nucleotide sequence: TGTGCCAGCAGATTCCCGGGGAACACTGAAGCTTTCTTT.